This TCR beta chain is from a study of CD8 T cells in ankylosing spondylitis. Overall study findings and caveats: Disease-linked clones were CD8+ and relatively rare in peripheral blood. Seemingly distinctive of ankylosing spondylitis blood was a TCR beta motif formed by eight highly homologous variants.

Researchers built TCR beta libraries using quantitative 5'-RACE with molecular barcodes. TCRdb used MiXCR to reprocess the 5' RACE reads, holding one entry per CDR3 protein. The sample records 200,000 to 250,000 distinct CDR3 sequences, roughly 24% being singletons. This clonotype turned up a few times. As yet, its antigen is unknown. One end of the junction is discordant with germline, which a read error may explain. The germline V gene has CDR1 SGHRS and CDR2 YFSETQ. The CDR3 covers 17 residues. The chain has TRBV5-1 and TRBJ2-3, with 10 bases lining up with TRBD1. The sample was blood, either unsorted or a sorted T cell fraction (not recorded which). This TCR was sampled from a male donor with ankylosing spondylitis or in good health (not recorded which). CDR3: CASSHAAGQGDTDTQYF. The CDR3 coding sequence is TGCGCCAGCAGCCATGCGGCAGGACAGGGGGACACAGATACGCAGTACTTT. Combining the CDR3 with reference TRBV5-1 and TRBJ2-3 gives the whole variable domain KAGVTQTPRYLIKTRGQQVTLSCSPISGHRSVSWYQQTPGQGLQFLFEYFSETQRNKGNFPGRFSGRQFSNSRSEMNVSTLELGDSALYLCASSHAAGQGDTDTQYFGPGTRLTVL.